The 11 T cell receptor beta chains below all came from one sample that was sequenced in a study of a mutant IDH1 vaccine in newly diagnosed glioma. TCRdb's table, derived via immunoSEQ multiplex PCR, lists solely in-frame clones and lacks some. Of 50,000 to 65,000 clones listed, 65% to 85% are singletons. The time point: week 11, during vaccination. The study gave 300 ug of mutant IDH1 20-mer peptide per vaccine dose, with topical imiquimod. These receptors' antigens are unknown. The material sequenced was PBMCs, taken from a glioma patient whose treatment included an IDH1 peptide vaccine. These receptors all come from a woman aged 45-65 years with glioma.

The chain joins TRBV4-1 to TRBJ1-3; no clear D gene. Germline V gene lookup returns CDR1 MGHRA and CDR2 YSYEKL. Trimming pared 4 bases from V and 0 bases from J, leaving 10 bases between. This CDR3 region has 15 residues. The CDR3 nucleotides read TGCGCCAGCAGCCCTGGTGAGGTCTCTGGAAACACCATATATTTT. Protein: CASSPGEVSGNTIYF.

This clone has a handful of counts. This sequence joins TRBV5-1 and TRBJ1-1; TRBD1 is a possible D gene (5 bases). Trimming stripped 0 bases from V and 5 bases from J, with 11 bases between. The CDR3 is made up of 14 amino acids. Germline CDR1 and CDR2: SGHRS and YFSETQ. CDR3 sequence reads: CASSLEVGGTEAFF. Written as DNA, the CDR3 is TGCGCCAGCAGCTTGGAGGTGGGGGGTACTGAAGCTTTCTTT.

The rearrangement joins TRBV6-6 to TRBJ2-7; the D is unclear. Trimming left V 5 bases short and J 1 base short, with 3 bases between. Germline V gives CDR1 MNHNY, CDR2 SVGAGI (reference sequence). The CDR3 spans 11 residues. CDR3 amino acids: CASSPSYEQYF. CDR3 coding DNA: TGTGCCAGCAGTCCTTCCTACGAGCAGTACTTC.

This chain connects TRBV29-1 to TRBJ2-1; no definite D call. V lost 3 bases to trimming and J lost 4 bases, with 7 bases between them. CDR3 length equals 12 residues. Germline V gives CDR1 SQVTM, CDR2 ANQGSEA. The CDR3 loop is CSVDWTYNEQFF. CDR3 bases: TGCAGCGTTGACTGGACGTACAATGAGCAGTTCTTC.

The CDR3 here is CASSTPLAGAQETQYF. The CDR3 DNA reads as TGTGCCAGTAGTACGCCCTTAGCGGGGGCCCAAGAGACCCAGTACTTC. The chain couples TRBV19 to TRBJ2-5, with 9 bases that match TRBD2. J lost 1 base, V lost 4 bases, and 7 bases had no gene match. The CDR3 is 16 residues long. The V gene's germline CDR1 is LNHDA and CDR2 SQIVND (reference sequence).

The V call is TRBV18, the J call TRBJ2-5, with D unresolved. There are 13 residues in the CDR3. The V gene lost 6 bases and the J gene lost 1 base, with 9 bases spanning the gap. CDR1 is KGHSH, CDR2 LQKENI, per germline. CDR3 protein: CASSRPFQETQYF. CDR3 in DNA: TGTGCCAGCTCTCGACCGTTCCAAGAGACCCAGTACTTC.

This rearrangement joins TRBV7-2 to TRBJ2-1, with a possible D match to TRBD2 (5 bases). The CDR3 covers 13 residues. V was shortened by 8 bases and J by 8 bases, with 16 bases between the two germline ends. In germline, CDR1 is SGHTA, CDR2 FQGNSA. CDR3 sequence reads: CASLLEAEDEQFF. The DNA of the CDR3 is TGTGCCAGCCTCTTAGAAGCGGAGGATGAGCAGTTCTTC. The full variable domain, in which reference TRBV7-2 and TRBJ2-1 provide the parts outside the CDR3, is GAGVSQSPSNKVTEKGKDVELRCDPISGHTALYWYRQSLGQGLEFLIYFQGNSAPDKSGLPSDRFSAERTGGSVSTLTIQRTQQEDSAVYLCASLLEAEDEQFFGPGTRLTVL.

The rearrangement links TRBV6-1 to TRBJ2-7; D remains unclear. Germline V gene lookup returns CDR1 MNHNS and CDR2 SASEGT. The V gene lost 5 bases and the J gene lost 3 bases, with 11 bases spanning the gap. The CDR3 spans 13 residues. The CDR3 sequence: CASSTDPGYEQYF. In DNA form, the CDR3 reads TGTGCCAGCAGTACCGACCCCGGCTACGAGCAGTACTTC.

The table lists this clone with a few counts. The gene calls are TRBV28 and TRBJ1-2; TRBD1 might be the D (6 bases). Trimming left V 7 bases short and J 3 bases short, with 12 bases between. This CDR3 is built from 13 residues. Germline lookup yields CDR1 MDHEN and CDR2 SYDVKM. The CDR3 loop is CASKKDSYYGYTF. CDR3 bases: TGTGCCAGCAAAAAGGACAGCTACTATGGCTACACCTTC.

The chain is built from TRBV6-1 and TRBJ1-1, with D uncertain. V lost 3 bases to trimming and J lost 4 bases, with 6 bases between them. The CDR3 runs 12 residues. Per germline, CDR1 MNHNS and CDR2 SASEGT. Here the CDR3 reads CASSDRSTEAFF. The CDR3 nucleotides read TGTGCCAGCAGTGACCGGAGCACTGAAGCTTTCTTT.

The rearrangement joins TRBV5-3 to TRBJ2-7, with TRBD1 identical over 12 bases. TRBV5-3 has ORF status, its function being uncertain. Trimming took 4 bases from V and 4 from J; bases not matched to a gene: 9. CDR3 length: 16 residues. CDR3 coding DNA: TGTGCCAGAAGCCTAAGACCGGGACAGGGGGCTTACGAGCAGTACTTC. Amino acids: CARSLRPGQGAYEQYF.